The clone carrying this T cell receptor (beta chain) was detected only once. The antigen is unknown. Tagging with unique molecular identifiers was a feature of the TCR beta cDNA libraries. Out of about 0.95 to 10 million T cells, 450,000 to 600,000 cDNA molecules were generated. MiXCR, applied by TCRdb to the PCR reads, yields one record per CDR3 protein. The sample includes about 380,000 distinct CDR3 sequences, about a third of them seen just once. Per germline, CDR1 SGHDT and CDR2 YYEEEE. This CDR3 is 16 amino acids long. V lost 0 bases and J 7 bases, leaving 14 bases between the germline ends. These data are taken from a study of post-analysis software for immune sequencing data. Study-wide context: There were relapsing-remitting, secondary progressive and progressive-relapsing multiple sclerosis among the disease courses included. Study-level points and caveats: Among 5 or 6 TRBV segments more frequent in patients than controls were TRBV5-6, TRBV5-1 and TRBV20-1. Those samples that were prepared in the same batch co-clustered strongly by F measure. Diversity measured as normalized Chao1 was significantly lower in multiple sclerosis patients than in controls.

The receptor's source is a girl under 18 with multiple sclerosis. What was sequenced was blood. The rearrangement uses TRBV5-6 and TRBJ1-6, with D possibly being TRBD1 (6 bases). This CDR3 is CASSLGAAQGNSPLHF. The CDR3 DNA reads TGTGCCAGCAGCTTGGGGGCAGCCCAGGGGAATTCACCCCTCCACTTT.